This TCR beta chain emerged from a study of blood T cell repertoires in COVID-19. Study details: Samples representing acute and convalescent COVID-19 were sourced from the United States, Italy and Spain.

In the study's own analysis: Estimation of nucleated cell counts was performed using reference gene primer amplification. Sequenced by immunoSEQ multiplex PCR; TCRdb stores in-frame clones only, minus some. From that table come the V and J calls and clone size; the DNA was used to work out D and trimming. Among 200,000 to 250,000 clones listed, 82% were seen once. Self-reported history from a screening survey and questionnaire set each donor's cohort. What the recovered Cohort 3 donors had was two negative PCRs, clearance, or symptom resolution. V trimming: 4 bases; J trimming: 5 bases; junction bases outside the gene matches: 8. The CDR3 loop spans 15 amino acids. Per the germline V gene, CDR1 is SGHVS and CDR2 is FQNEAQ.

The V gene is TRBV7-8, the J gene TRBJ1-5, with TRBD1 matching over 7 bases. The clonotype originates from an older woman who had recovered from COVID-19. Sequenced: PBMCs or T cells enriched from blood (not recorded which). The CDR3 region is CASSSDRALYQPQHF. The CDR3 DNA follows: TGTGCCAGCAGCTCCGACAGGGCCCTTTATCAGCCCCAGCATTTT.